This TCR beta chain emerged from a study of cytomegalovirus exposure and HLA in healthy donors. Study as a whole: From HLA-typed donors, an early data release held roughly 89 million unique TCRs. Of roughly 360 genotyped donors, around 80% grouped in the Caucasian-associated ancestry cluster.

This clone was seen a handful of times. Its antigen is unknown. The CDR3 spans 16 residues. The ends lost 4 bases at V and 7 bases at J; junction bases unmatched: 12. The V gene's germline CDR1 is MNHNS and CDR2 SASEGT. PCR amplification relied on 60 Vbeta primers (plus 13 Jbeta primers). Profiling relied on immunoSEQ multiplex PCR, and the TCRdb table lists in-frame clones only, not all of them. The sample records over 150,000 clones, about two thirds being singletons. General study results and limits: Accurate HLA-A and HLA-B prediction from TCR beta sequences was reported for most subjects. Confirmation was obtained in vitro that a few CMV-associated chains are specific for CMV antigens.

The rearrangement uses TRBV6-1 and TRBJ2-3; 9 bases are a match to TRBD1. The source material was PBMCs. The TCR originated in a woman under 30 in good health and CMV-seropositive. Written as DNA, the CDR3 is TGTGCCAGCAGTGGACAGGGGGGAGGGGAATTTAATACGCAGTATTTT. Its translation: CASSGQGGGEFNTQYF.